Sequencing of this TCR beta chain was carried out in a study of T cell clusters in autoimmune cytopenias (dated by TCRdb to between 2018 and 2021). Regarding the research as a whole: A median TRB sequencing depth of around 53,000 reads per sample was reached, and a median of roughly 2,300 distinct TRB clonotypes per sample was obtained. In autoimmune cytopenia patients, peripheral blood TRB and IGH repertoires were sequenced during active disease and over treatment follow-up, together with healthy, CLL and autoimmune hepatitis controls. The goal of the study was to find out whether patients with autoimmune cytopenia have a disease-specific immune repertoire signature that could be used as a blood-based biomarker. General study outcomes and caveats: GLIPH results suggested that primary autoimmune cytopenia patients were missing physiological T cell clusters, with approximately 52 clusters found only in healthy donors compared with more than 15 found only in patients. Healthy donors showed roughly 2.8-fold more exclusive TRB clusters than active autoimmune hepatitis patients, consistent with an autoimmunity-wide signature. In the comparison of secondary cytopenia with CLL, the cluster-lack signature was not observed, apparently because the dominant lymphoma-associated repertoire masked the signature. The T cell clusters were only ever defined in silico, so experimental validation of their functional role was still needed. Shifts in the TRB repertoire, including less even repertoires in secondary cytopenia and CLL, were mostly a reflection of lymphoma bias and not of autoimmunity.

TRB amplification used roughly 250 ng of peripheral blood genomic DNA, 41,000 or so genome equivalents, per sample. For this clonotype: The clone's antigen remains unknown.

To amplify TRB rearrangements, a touch-down multiplex PCR protocol was run with the TRB-A and TRB-B primer pools combined in a single tube. Illumina adapters and sample indices were added to the amplicons through two consecutive PCR reactions performed with Phusion HS II polymerase. Amplicons were gel-purified with the NucleoSpin Gel and PCR Clean-up kit, then quantified by Qubit and quality-checked on an Agilent 2100 Bioanalyzer. Sequencing of the libraries was done on an Illumina MiSeq with paired-end, single-indexed, 600-cycle runs. As for how the authors treated the data: MiXCR version 2.1.12 with the default MiXCR reference library was used to align and assemble TRB reads. Each unique CDR3 nucleotide sequence defined a clone, and only productive sequences with at least two reads were analysed. Repertoire diversity was assessed by alpha-parameterized diversity profiles (alpha 0 to 5), including Shannon (alpha 1) and Simpson (alpha 2) indices, computed with an R script. Combinatorial TRB VJ usage was computed with the tcR package and compared between cohorts by principal component analysis with ade4. GLIPH was used to cluster TCRbeta CDR3s in pairs of cohorts matched for age and read depth, and a Wilcoxon test was used to compare cluster frequencies. The reads went through TCRdb reprocessing, and each CDR3 protein sequence gets one entry with no DNA. These V and J calls rely on TCRdb rather than the paper's analysis. This sample's clone table shows more than 12,000 distinct CDR3 sequences. The ten largest clones take up approximately 2.2% of the sample.

The material sequenced was peripheral blood. The receptor comes from a human donor with an autoimmune cytopenia or autoimmune hepatitis (not recorded which).

The CDR3 region reads CASTREGGSKGQFF. The chain is made from TRBV7-3 and TRBJ2-1; lacking DNA, the TRBD2 call made by TCRdb goes unchecked. The CDR3 spans 14 residues, from the cysteine through the phenylalanine. The DNA is not on file. CDR1 and CDR2 are read off the germline V gene as SGHTA and FQGTGA.